This TCR beta chain was recorded in a study of neoadjuvant anti-PD-1 for oral cavity cancer. Overall study findings and caveats: Only three patients per response group were TCR-analyzed; validation needed.

This clone appeared once. Its matching antigen is unknown. Trimming cost V 4 bases and J 3 bases, with 13 bases left between them. The germline CDR1 and CDR2 sequences are MNHEY and SVGAGI. The CDR3 length is 16 residues. Most PBMC samples had 450 to 500 ng input DNA in six replicates. The protocol was immunoSEQ multiplex PCR, while the TCRdb copy is restricted to in-frame clones and leaves out a portion. There are over 60,000 clones in the sample; 86% occur only once, and around 2.6% lies in the top ten. Time point given: after neoadjuvant nivolumab, at surgical resection. Blood cells were analyzed directly, without culture or expansion.

The sample in question was PBMCs, obtained after nivolumab (anti-PD-1) treatment. The gene calls are TRBV6-5 and TRBJ1-6; D not resolved. This sequence was found in a person between 40 and 85 years old with oral cavity squamous cell carcinoma. The CDR3 region has the DNA TGTGCCAGCAGTTGGGAACCCCTGGGCTATAATTCACCCCTCCACTTT. This sequence encodes CASSWEPLGYNSPLHF.